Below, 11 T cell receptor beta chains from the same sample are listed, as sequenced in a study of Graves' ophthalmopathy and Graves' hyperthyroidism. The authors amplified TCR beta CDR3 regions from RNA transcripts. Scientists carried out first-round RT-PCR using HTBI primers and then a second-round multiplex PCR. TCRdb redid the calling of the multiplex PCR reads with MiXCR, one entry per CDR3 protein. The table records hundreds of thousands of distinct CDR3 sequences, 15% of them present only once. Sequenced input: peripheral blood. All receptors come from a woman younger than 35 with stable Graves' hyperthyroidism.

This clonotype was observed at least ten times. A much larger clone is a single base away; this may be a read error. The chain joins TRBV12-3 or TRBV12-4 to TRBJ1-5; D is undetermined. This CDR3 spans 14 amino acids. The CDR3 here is CVSSLLGRNQPQHF. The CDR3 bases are TGTGTCAGCAGTTTATTAGGAAGAAATCAGCCCCAGCATTTT.

CDR3 sequence (DNA): TGTGCCATCAGTGGGGGAGACACAGATACGCAGTATTTT. Translating gives CAISGGDTDTQYF. This chain uses TRBV10-3 with TRBJ2-3; the D gene is possibly TRBD2 (5 bases). The CDR3 sequence is 13 residues long. CDR1 is ENHRY, CDR2 SYGVKD, per germline. V was shortened by 4 bases and J by 2 bases, with 7 bases between the two germline ends.

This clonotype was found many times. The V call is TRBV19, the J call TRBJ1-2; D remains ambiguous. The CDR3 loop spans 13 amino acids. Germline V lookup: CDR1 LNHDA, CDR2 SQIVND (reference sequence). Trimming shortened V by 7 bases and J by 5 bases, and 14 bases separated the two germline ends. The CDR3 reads CASIGASIYGYTF. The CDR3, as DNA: TGTGCCAGTATCGGCGCGAGCATTTATGGCTACACCTTC. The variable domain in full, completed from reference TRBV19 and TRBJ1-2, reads DGGITQSPKYLFRKEGQNVTLSCEQNLNHDAMYWYRQDPGQGLRLIYYSQIVNDFQKGDIAEGYSVSREKKESFPLTVTSAQKNPTAFYLCASIGASIYGYTFGSGTRLTVV.

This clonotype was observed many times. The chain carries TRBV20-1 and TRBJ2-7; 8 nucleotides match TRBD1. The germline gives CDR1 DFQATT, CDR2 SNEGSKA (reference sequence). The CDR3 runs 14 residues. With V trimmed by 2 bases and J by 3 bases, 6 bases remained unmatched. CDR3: CSARRRDRHYEQYF. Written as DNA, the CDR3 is TGCAGTGCTAGAAGGCGGGACAGGCACTACGAGCAGTACTTC.

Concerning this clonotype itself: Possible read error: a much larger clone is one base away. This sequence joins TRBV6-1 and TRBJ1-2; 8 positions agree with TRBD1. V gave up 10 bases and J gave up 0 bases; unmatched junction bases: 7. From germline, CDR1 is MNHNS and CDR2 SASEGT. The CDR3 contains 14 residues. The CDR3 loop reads CAIRGDRPNYGYTF. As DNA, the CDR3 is TGTGCCATCAGGGGGGACAGGCCTAACTATGGCTACACCTTC.

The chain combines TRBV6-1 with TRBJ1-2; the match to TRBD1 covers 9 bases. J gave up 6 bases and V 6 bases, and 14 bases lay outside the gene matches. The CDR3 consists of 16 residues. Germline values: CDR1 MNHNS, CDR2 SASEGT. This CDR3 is CASSRGGQGGPNGYTF. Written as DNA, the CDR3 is TGTGCCAGCAGCCGAGGGGGACAGGGAGGACCCAATGGCTACACCTTC.

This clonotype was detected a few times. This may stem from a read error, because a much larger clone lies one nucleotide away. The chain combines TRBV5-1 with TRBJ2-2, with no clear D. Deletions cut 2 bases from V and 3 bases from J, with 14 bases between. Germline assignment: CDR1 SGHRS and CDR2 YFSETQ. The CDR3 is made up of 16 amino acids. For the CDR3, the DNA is TGCGCCAGCAGCTTTGAGGTTGGCACCTACACCGGGGAGCTGTTTTTT. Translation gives CASSFEVGTYTGELFF.

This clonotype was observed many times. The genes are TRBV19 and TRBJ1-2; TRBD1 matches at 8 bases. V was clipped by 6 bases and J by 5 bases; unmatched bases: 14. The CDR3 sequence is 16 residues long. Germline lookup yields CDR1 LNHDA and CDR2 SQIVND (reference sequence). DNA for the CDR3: TGTGCCAGTAGCCCGCCGGGACAGGACAGTCGGTATGGCTACACCTTC. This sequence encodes CASSPPGQDSRYGYTF.

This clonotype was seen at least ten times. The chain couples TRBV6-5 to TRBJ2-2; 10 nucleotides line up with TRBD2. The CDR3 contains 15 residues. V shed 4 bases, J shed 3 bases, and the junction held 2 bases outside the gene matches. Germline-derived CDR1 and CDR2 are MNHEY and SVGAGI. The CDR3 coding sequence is TGTGCCAGCAGTTTAGCGGGGGGTGACACCGGGGAGCTGTTTTTT. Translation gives CASSLAGGDTGELFF.

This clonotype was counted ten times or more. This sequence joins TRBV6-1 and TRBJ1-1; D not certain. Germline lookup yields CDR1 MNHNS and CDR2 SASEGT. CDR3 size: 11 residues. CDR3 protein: CVTAGNTEAFF. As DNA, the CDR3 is TGTGTCACCGCAGGGAACACTGAAGCTTTCTTT.

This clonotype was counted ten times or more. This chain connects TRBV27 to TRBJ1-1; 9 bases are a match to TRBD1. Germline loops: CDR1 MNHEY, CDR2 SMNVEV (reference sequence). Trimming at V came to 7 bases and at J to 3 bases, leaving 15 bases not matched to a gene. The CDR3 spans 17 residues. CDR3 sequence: CASKVWGQGVGDTEAFF. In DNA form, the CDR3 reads TGTGCCAGCAAGGTGTGGGGACAGGGAGTGGGAGACACTGAAGCTTTCTTT.